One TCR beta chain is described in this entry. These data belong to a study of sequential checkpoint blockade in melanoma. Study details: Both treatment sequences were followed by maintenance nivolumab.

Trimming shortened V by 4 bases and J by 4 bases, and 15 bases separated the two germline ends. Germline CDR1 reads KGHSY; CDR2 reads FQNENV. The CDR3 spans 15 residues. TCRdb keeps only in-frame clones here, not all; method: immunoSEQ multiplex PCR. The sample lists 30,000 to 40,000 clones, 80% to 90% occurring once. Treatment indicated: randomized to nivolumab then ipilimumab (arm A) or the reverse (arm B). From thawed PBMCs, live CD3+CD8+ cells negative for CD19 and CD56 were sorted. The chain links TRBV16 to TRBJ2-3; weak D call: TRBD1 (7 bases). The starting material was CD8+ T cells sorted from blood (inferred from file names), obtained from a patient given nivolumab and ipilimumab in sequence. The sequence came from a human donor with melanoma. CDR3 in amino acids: CASSPPEGAADTQYF. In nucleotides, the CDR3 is TGTGCCAGCAGCCCTCCGGAGGGGGCGGCAGATACGCAGTATTTT.